The 17 T cell receptor beta chains below all came from one sample that was sequenced in a study of PD-1 blockade in classical Hodgkin lymphoma. In every patient, relapse followed autologous stem cell transplantation, while exposure to brentuximab vedotin differed. Profiled with immunoSEQ multiplex PCR; TCRdb holds only in-frame clones, not every one. Of approximately 99,000 clones in the sample, about 89% were seen once. Sequenced here: peripheral blood mononuclear cells (PBMCs), sampled before the second cycle of nivolumab. These receptors all stem from a human donor with classical Hodgkin lymphoma.

The DNA for the CDR3 is TGCGCCAGCAGCTTGAGACTAGCGGGAGCCAATGAGCAGTTCTTC. This encodes CASSLRLAGANEQFF. The rearrangement uses TRBV5-1 and TRBJ2-1; 12 nucleotides align to TRBD2. The V gene end was trimmed by 1 base and the J gene end by 6 bases; junction bases not matched to a gene: 2. Looked up from germline, CDR1 is SGHRS and CDR2 is YFSETQ. This CDR3 is 15 amino acids long. Full variable domain (rest looked up from reference TRBV5-1 and TRBJ2-1): KAGVTQTPRYLIKTRGQQVTLSCSPISGHRSVSWYQQTPGQGLQFLFEYFSETQRNKGNFPGRFSGRQFSNSRSEMNVSTLELGDSALYLCASSLRLAGANEQFFGPGTRLTVL.

The chain carries TRBV5-4 and TRBJ1-1, with no clear D. The germline CDR1 and CDR2 sequences are SGHNT and YYREEE (reference sequence). The CDR3 runs to 16 residues. V lost 1 base to trimming and J lost 0 bases, with 13 bases between them. The CDR3 coding sequence is TGTGCCAGCAGCTTGACTTTCGGTCAGCTGAACACTGAAGCTTTCTTT. Translating it yields CASSLTFGQLNTEAFF.

CDR3 residues: CASSQGGSYNEQFF. The DNA of the CDR3 is TGTGCCAGCAGCCAAGGGGGCTCCTACAATGAGCAGTTCTTC. The chain couples TRBV9 to TRBJ2-1; a weak D match, TRBD1 (6 bases). Germline values: CDR1 SGDLS, CDR2 YYNGEE. This CDR3 comprises 14 residues. Trimming left V 4 bases short and J 0 bases short, with 8 bases between.

The chain carries TRBV28 and TRBJ2-5; TRBD2 aligns across 12 bases. V was pared by 7 bases and J by 2 bases, with 8 bases of the junction left unmatched. This CDR3 region has 16 residues. CDR1 and CDR2 from the germline V gene are MDHEN and SYDVKM. CDR3 nucleotide sequence: TGTGCCAGCAACCCTCACCTAGCGGGAGGGCAAGAGACCCAGTACTTC. It is translated as CASNPHLAGGQETQYF.

There are a few counts of this clone. The genes are TRBV21-1 and TRBJ1-1. TRBV21-1 represents a pseudogene. The CDR3 has 15 residues. The CDR3 nucleotides read TGTGCCAGCAGCAAAGTCCCAAGGTCGGACACTGAAGCTTTCTTT. Residues: CASSKVPRSDTEAFF.

This chain uses TRBV25-1 with TRBJ1-2; D gene ambiguous. V dropped 3 bases and J dropped 7 bases, with 9 bases sitting between them. Germline loops: CDR1 MGHDK, CDR2 SYGVNS. CDR3 size: 12 residues. The CDR3 DNA reads as TGTGCCAGCAGTGATCCCGGTCGTGGCTACACCTTC. It encodes CASSDPGRGYTF.

This chain links TRBV27 with TRBJ2-1, with 8 positions matching TRBD2. This CDR3 region has 18 residues. Per germline, CDR1 MNHEY and CDR2 SMNVEV (reference sequence). V shed 0 bases and J 6 bases; nucleotides not matched to a gene: 13. The CDR3 DNA is TGTGCCAGCAGTTTATCGAAGTCAGGACTAGCTCTGATCAATGAGCAGTTCTTC. It specifies CASSLSKSGLALINEQFF.

This chain links TRBV19 with TRBJ2-3; 9 nucleotides match TRBD1. V lost 3 bases, J lost 9 bases, and 13 bases stayed unmatched. This CDR3 has 16 residues. Germline CDR1 LNHDA, CDR2 SQIVND (reference sequence). For the CDR3, the DNA is TGTGCCAGTAGTATTACCGGGACAGGGACACGCGGGACGCAGTATTTT. Its translation: CASSITGTGTRGTQYF. Drawing the rest from reference TRBV19 and TRBJ2-3, the complete variable domain is DGGITQSPKYLFRKEGQNVTLSCEQNLNHDAMYWYRQDPGQGLRLIYYSQIVNDFQKGDIAEGYSVSREKKESFPLTVTSAQKNPTAFYLCASSITGTGTRGTQYFGPGTRLTVL.

The rearrangement joins TRBV29-1 to TRBJ2-3; D call uncertain. The V gene lost 1 base and the J gene lost 0 bases, with 11 bases spanning the gap. This CDR3 contains 15 residues. The germline CDR1 and CDR2 sequences are SQVTM and ANQGSEA. Written as DNA, the CDR3 is TGCAGCGTTGAAGGCGGCAGCCGCAGCACAGATACGCAGTATTTT. Its translation: CSVEGGSRSTDTQYF.

This chain uses TRBV19 with TRBJ1-1; D gene ambiguous. V was shortened by 1 base and J by 7 bases, with 7 bases between the two germline ends. The V gene's germline CDR1 is LNHDA and CDR2 SQIVND (reference sequence). The CDR3 totals 12 residues. As DNA, the CDR3 is TGTGCCAGTAGTATAGGACAAGGTGAAGCTTTCTTT. Translated, it gives CASSIGQGEAFF.

The chain employs TRBV27 and TRBJ2-7, with 8 bases lining up with TRBD2. Germline V gives CDR1 MNHEY, CDR2 SMNVEV (reference sequence). This CDR3 is built from 17 residues. Losses at the gene ends were 0 bases for V and 3 bases for J; bases not matched to a gene: 10. The DNA for the CDR3 is TGTGCCAGCAGTTTATCGTTGGGAGGCGGGGGGATCTACGAGCAGTACTTC. Translated: CASSLSLGGGGIYEQYF.

The chain couples TRBV5-1 to TRBJ2-2; 8 nucleotides agree with TRBD1. The V segment lost 4 bases and the J segment 6 bases; nucleotides outside the gene matches: 5. The germline V gene has CDR1 SGHRS and CDR2 YFSETQ. This CDR3 has 14 residues. The CDR3 is CASSPIQGAGELFF. CDR3 DNA: TGCGCCAGCAGCCCCATACAGGGGGCCGGGGAGCTGTTTTTT.

V and J are TRBV29-1 and TRBJ1-5, with TRBD1 as a possible D gene (5 bases). The germline CDR1 and CDR2 sequences are SQVTM and ANQGSEA. Trimming took off 4 bases at V and 0 bases at J, with 22 bases between the two ends. The CDR3 loop spans 18 amino acids. CDR3 nucleotide sequence: TGCAGCGTTGTTGACAAGGGGTCGGGGGACTATAGCAATCAGCCCCAGCATTTT. Its protein is CSVVDKGSGDYSNQPQHF.

The chain joins TRBV11-2 to TRBJ2-7, with a tentative D call TRBD2 (5 bases). Germline CDR1 SGHAT, CDR2 FQNNGV. V was shortened by 5 bases and J by 10 bases, with 12 bases between the two germline ends. The CDR3 consists of 11 residues. CDR3 sequence: CASSGAENQYF. The CDR3 DNA sequence: TGTGCCAGCAGCGGAGCGGAGAACCAGTACTTC.

The V gene is TRBV5-4, the J gene TRBJ1-2; TRBD1 agrees at 7 bases. This CDR3 is 15 amino acids long. With 7 bases clipped from V and 0 bases from J, the junction kept 9 bases outside the gene matches. Germline V gene lookup returns CDR1 SGHNT and CDR2 YYREEE (reference sequence). The CDR3 here is CASARGTVPNYGYTF. CDR3 in DNA: TGTGCCAGCGCTCGCGGGACAGTCCCTAACTATGGCTACACCTTC.

The V call is TRBV6-4, the J call TRBJ2-6, with D unresolved. Germline V CDR1 and CDR2: MRHNA, SNTAGT. V was pared by 0 bases and J by 5 bases, with 5 bases between. The CDR3 consists of 14 residues. CDR3 loop: CASSDSGRANVLTF. The CDR3 nucleotides read TGTGCCAGCAGTGACTCGGGGAGGGCCAACGTCCTGACTTTC.

V usage is TRBV19 and J usage is TRBJ2-7; 11 bases agree with TRBD2. Germline V gives CDR1 LNHDA, CDR2 SQIVND (reference sequence). This CDR3 has 16 amino acids. V shed 6 bases, J shed 2 bases, and the junction held 9 bases outside the gene matches. The CDR3 DNA reads as TGTGCCAGTAGCCGACCCGGGACTAGCGGAACCTACGAGCAGTACTTC. Protein sequence: CASSRPGTSGTYEQYF.